Shown below are 21 T cell receptor beta chains from a single sample sequenced in a study of shared clonotypes between healthy human individuals. Some clones are missing from TCRdb's copy, which holds only in-frame ones; the method was immunoSEQ multiplex PCR. The sample lists about 2.3 million clones, under 95% occurring once. Material: naive CD4+ T cells from PBMCs. Stated subset: CD45RA+ positively selected. The receptors originated from a man aged 18 to 30 in good health. Some clones in this sample may be carry-over from other donors' samples.

In this sample, this clone turned up once. V gene TRBV10-3 combines with J gene TRBJ1-4; D is unresolved. Trimming pared 0 bases from V and 8 bases from J, leaving 16 bases between. CDR1 and CDR2 from the germline V gene are ENHRY and SYGVKD. The CDR3 consists of 16 residues. This CDR3 reads CAISESIDGVSEKLFF. The CDR3 DNA reads TGTGCCATCAGTGAGTCGATCGATGGGGTATCCGAAAAACTGTTTTTT.

The chain joins TRBV27 to TRBJ1-1; D might be TRBD1 (5 bases). The germline V and J ends were trimmed by 5 bases and 4 bases, with 17 bases remaining between them. In germline, CDR1 is MNHEY, CDR2 SMNVEV (reference sequence). The CDR3 is 15 amino acids. In DNA, the CDR3 is TGTGCCAGCAGTCCTCAGGGTTTGTTCCCCACTGAAGCTTTCTTT. This sequence encodes CASSPQGLFPTEAFF.

The chain combines TRBV7-2 with TRBJ1-2, with 8 bases that match TRBD1. Germline CDR1 reads SGHTA; CDR2 reads FQGNSA. The CDR3 loop spans 16 amino acids. The J segment lost 3 bases and the V segment lost 3 bases, leaving 9 bases of the junction unmatched. CDR3 residues: CASSLIQQGGDYGYTF. The DNA of the CDR3 is TGTGCCAGCAGCTTGATACAACAGGGGGGAGACTATGGCTACACCTTC.

This chain links TRBV6-6 with TRBJ2-2; TRBD1 aligns across 9 bases. After removal of 2 bases from V and 6 bases from J, the junction contained 4 bases not matched to a gene. Looked up from germline, CDR1 is MNHNY and CDR2 is SVGAGI (reference sequence). This CDR3 spans 15 amino acids. The CDR3 is CASSYVGQGSGELFF. The CDR3 DNA reads TGTGCCAGCAGTTACGTCGGACAGGGGTCCGGGGAGCTGTTTTTT.

On this clone: Other DNA sequences in the same sample also yield this CDR3. V usage is TRBV10-1 and J usage is TRBJ2-1; 11 bases line up with TRBD1. The J segment lost 3 bases and the V segment lost 2 bases, leaving 0 bases of the junction unmatched. This CDR3 contains 15 residues. The germline V gene encodes CDR1 WNHNN and CDR2 SYGVQD (reference sequence). As DNA, the CDR3 is TGCGCCAGCAGTGAGGGGACAGGGGGCTACAATGAGCAGTTCTTC. The encoded protein is CASSEGTGGYNEQFF.

The genes are TRBV29-1 and TRBJ1-2; D ambiguous. V was shortened by 4 bases and J by 2 bases, with 8 bases between the two germline ends. Per germline, CDR1 SQVTM and CDR2 ANQGSEA. The CDR3 sequence is 12 residues long. CDR3 residues: CSVVLTNYGYTF. Here the CDR3 DNA reads TGCAGCGTTGTATTGACCAACTATGGCTACACCTTC.

The chain carries TRBV5-5 and TRBJ2-7; 8 bases match TRBD1. The CDR3 contains 14 residues. V shed 4 bases, J shed 2 bases, and the junction held 5 bases outside the gene matches. Per the germline V gene, CDR1 is SGHKS and CDR2 is YYEKEE (reference sequence). CDR3 coding DNA: TGTGCCAGCAGCCTGGACAGGGTAACCTACGAGCAGTACTTC. Residues: CASSLDRVTYEQYF.

The chain couples TRBV9 to TRBJ1-2, with a possible D match to TRBD1 (5 bases). The germline gives CDR1 SGDLS, CDR2 YYNGEE. This CDR3 has 13 residues. V lost 0 bases to trimming and J lost 12 bases, with 15 bases between them. CDR3 bases: TGTGCCAGCAGCGTAGTATCCGGGGCCCCCAACACCTTC. This codes for CASSVVSGAPNTF.

Here the CDR3 reads CASSNGLAGGPEGDEQFF. In nucleotides, the CDR3 is TGCGCCAGCAGCAACGGACTAGCGGGAGGACCAGAGGGAGATGAGCAGTTCTTC. The chain employs TRBV5-1 and TRBJ2-1; 14 positions match TRBD2. CDR1 SGHRS and CDR2 YFSETQ come from the germline V gene. The length of the CDR3 is 18 residues. V shed 4 bases and J 8 bases; nucleotides not matched to a gene: 14.

As concerns this clone: The same CDR3 is also encoded by other DNA sequences in this sample. Here the CDR3 DNA reads TGTGCCAGCTCACCCGGGATACGGGAGACCCAGTACTTC. This translates into CASSPGIRETQYF. The rearrangement uses TRBV18 and TRBJ2-5, with D possibly being TRBD2 (5 bases). Germline CDR1 is KGHSH and CDR2 is LQKENI. The V and J ends lost 3 bases and 5 bases respectively, with 10 bases between them. This CDR3 is built from 13 residues. Supplemented by reference TRBV18 and TRBJ2-5, the full variable domain reads NAGVMQNPRHLVRRRGQEARLRCSPMKGHSHVYWYRQLPEEGLKFMVYLQKENIIDESGMPKERFSAEFPKEGPSILRIQQVVRGDSAAYFCASSPGIRETQYFGPGTRLLVL.

This clone was counted a few times. The chain links TRBV9 to TRBJ1-1, with D perhaps matching TRBD1 (5 bases). Germline CDR1 SGDLS, CDR2 YYNGEE. V was pared by 5 bases and J by 7 bases, with 18 bases between. CDR3 size: 14 residues. In DNA form, the CDR3 reads TGTGCCAGCAGTAAGGGACGCCGAGCGGGTGAAGCTTTCTTT. As protein: CASSKGRRAGEAFF.

Comment on this clone: The same CDR3 is also encoded by other DNA sequences in this sample. This chain links TRBV9 with TRBJ2-3; TRBD2 aligns across 14 bases. Germline trimming cut 3 bases from V and 6 bases from J; bases unmatched to any gene: 3. The CDR3 sequence is 15 residues long. The germline CDR1 and CDR2 sequences are SGDLS and YYNGEE. The CDR3 DNA is TGTGCCAGCAGCGGACGACTAGCGGGAGGGGATACGCAGTATTTT. This codes for CASSGRLAGGDTQYF.

The chain couples TRBV5-4 to TRBJ2-5, with a possible D match to TRBD1 (6 bases). Germline CDR1 SGHNT, CDR2 YYREEE (reference sequence). V was cut by 2 bases and J by 5 bases, with 16 bases left in between. This CDR3 region has 15 residues. In DNA form, the CDR3 reads TGTGCCAGCAGCTTCTCGGGCAGGGGTAGGGAGACCCAGTACTTC. Encoded protein: CASSFSGRGRETQYF.

This clone is a singleton in its sample. The CDR3 is CASSQESSGRGTDTQYF. The CDR3 nucleotides are TGTGCCAGCAGCCAAGAATCAAGCGGGAGGGGCACAGATACGCAGTATTTT. V and J are TRBV4-2 and TRBJ2-3; TRBD2 aligns across 10 bases. The V gene's germline CDR1 is LGHNA and CDR2 YNFKEQ. V gave up 0 bases and J gave up 1 base; unmatched junction bases: 4. This CDR3 is 17 amino acids long.

The rearrangement uses TRBV30 and TRBJ2-1; TRBD2 might be the D (5 bases). Trimming cost V 5 bases and J 4 bases, with 21 bases left between them. The CDR3 totals 16 residues. Germline-derived CDR1 and CDR2 are GTSNPN and SVGIG (reference sequence). DNA of the CDR3: TGTGCCTGGCTGCCCGGGCCGGGATATCTATACAATGAGCAGTTCTTC. Its protein product is CAWLPGPGYLYNEQFF.

This sequence joins TRBV7-6 and TRBJ1-5, with D tentatively TRBD1 (5 bases). There are 19 residues in the CDR3. Germline CDR1 and CDR2: SGHVS and FNYEAQ. Trimming shortened V by 5 bases and J by 1 base, and 24 bases separated the two germline ends. The CDR3 is CASSPAYGHIGGSNQPQHF. As DNA, the CDR3 is TGTGCCAGCAGCCCTGCGTATGGACACATCGGGGGAAGCAATCAGCCCCAGCATTTT.

The genes are TRBV7-2 and TRBJ1-3; D gene unclear. In germline, CDR1 is SGHTA, CDR2 FQGNSA. This CDR3 comprises 16 residues. Trimming cost V 5 bases and J 5 bases, with 19 bases left between them. CDR3 loop: CASSPSPGNSRNTIYF. The CDR3 DNA is TGTGCCAGCAGCCCCAGTCCGGGCAACTCCCGAAACACCATATATTTT.

The chain employs TRBV6-6 and TRBJ2-5; 10 positions agree with TRBD1. The ends lost 8 bases at V and 9 bases at J; junction bases unmatched: 12. CDR3 length: 14 amino acids. Per the germline V gene, CDR1 is MNHNY and CDR2 is SVGAGI (reference sequence). The CDR3 DNA follows: TGTGCCAGCCACGACCCGGGACAGGGGTCTCCCCAGTACTTC. Translated, it gives CASHDPGQGSPQYF.

This chain joins TRBV2 and TRBJ1-1; D unresolved. Trimming pared 6 bases from V and 6 bases from J, leaving 11 bases between. Germline-derived CDR1 and CDR2 are SNHLY and FYNNEI. The CDR3 sequence is 12 residues long. CDR3 residues: CASSVRYPEAFF. CDR3 DNA: TGTGCCAGCAGCGTCCGGTATCCTGAAGCTTTCTTT.

The gene calls are TRBV5-4 and TRBJ2-7; 10 nucleotides agree with TRBD1. Germline CDR1 reads SGHNT; CDR2 reads YYREEE (reference sequence). The CDR3 has 16 amino acids. With 0 bases clipped from V and 5 bases from J, the junction kept 8 bases outside the gene matches. Here the CDR3 reads CASSLDGQGTGDEQYF. The DNA for the CDR3 is TGTGCCAGCAGCTTGGATGGGCAGGGGACAGGGGACGAGCAGTACTTC.

V usage is TRBV19 and J usage is TRBJ2-2; a weak D match, TRBD2 (7 bases). The ends were cut back, 3 bases at V and 3 bases at J, with 17 bases in the middle. CDR1 is LNHDA and CDR2 is SQIVND in the germline V gene (reference sequence). The CDR3 runs to 17 residues. The CDR3 spells CASSIGRGGRHTGELFF. CDR3 nucleotides: TGTGCCAGTAGTATCGGCAGGGGAGGGCGGCACACCGGGGAGCTGTTTTTT.